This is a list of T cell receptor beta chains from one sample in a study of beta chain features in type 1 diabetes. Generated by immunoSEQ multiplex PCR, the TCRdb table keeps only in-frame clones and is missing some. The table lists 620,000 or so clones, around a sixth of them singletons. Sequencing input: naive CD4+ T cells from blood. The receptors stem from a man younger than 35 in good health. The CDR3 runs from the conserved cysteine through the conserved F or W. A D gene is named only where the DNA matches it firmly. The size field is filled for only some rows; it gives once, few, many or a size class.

CDR3 protein: CASSPQGAYTGELFF
CDR3 DNA: TGTGCCAGCAGCCCACAGGGGGCCTACACCGGGGAGCTGTTTTTT
J gene: TRBJ2-2
D gene: TRBD1
clone size: .
V gene: TRBV7-9

CDR3 protein: CASKPRVGANVLTF
CDR3 DNA: TGTGCCAGCAAGCCCAGGGTTGGGGCCAACGTCCTGACTTTC
J gene: TRBJ2-6
D gene: .
clone size: .
V gene: TRBV27

CDR3 protein: CASRSWGGNEQFF
CDR3 DNA: TGTGCCAGCAGGTCTTGGGGAGGCAATGAGCAGTTCTTC
J gene: TRBJ2-1
D gene: .
clone size: .
V gene: TRBV7-9

CDR3 protein: CASSPQTDSPLHF
CDR3 DNA: TGTGCCAGCTCACCTCAGACCGATTCACCCCTCCACTTT
J gene: TRBJ1-6
D gene: .
clone size: few
V gene: TRBV18

CDR3 protein: CASSRTQNTEAFF
CDR3 DNA: TGCGCCAGCAGCCGGACGCAGAACACTGAAGCTTTCTTT
J gene: TRBJ1-1
D gene: .
clone size: .
V gene: TRBV4-3

CDR3 protein: CASSLTSGTEAFF
CDR3 DNA: TGTGCCAGCTCACTGACCTCGGGCACTGAAGCTTTCTTT
J gene: TRBJ1-1
D gene: .
clone size: few
V gene: TRBV18

CDR3 protein: CASSECGTVPYEQYF
CDR3 DNA: TGTGCCAGCAGTGAATGTGGGACAGTTCCATACGAGCAGTACTTC
J gene: TRBJ2-7
D gene: TRBD1
clone size: few
V gene: TRBV25-1

CDR3 protein: CASSYSGGRNQPQHF
CDR3 DNA: TGTGCCAGCAGTTACTCCGGGGGCCGCAATCAGCCCCAGCATTTT
J gene: TRBJ1-5
D gene: .
clone size: .
V gene: TRBV6-5

CDR3 protein: CASSQDLTSSYEQYF
CDR3 DNA: TGTGCCAGCAGCCAAGATCTGACCAGCTCCTACGAGCAGTACTTC
J gene: TRBJ2-7
D gene: .
clone size: .
V gene: TRBV4-2

CDR3 protein: CASSSRVLESHEQFF
CDR3 DNA: TGCGCCAGCAGCTCCCGGGTCTTAGAATCCCATGAGCAGTTCTTC
J gene: TRBJ2-1
D gene: .
clone size: few
V gene: TRBV5-1

CDR3 protein: CASSDIRGKPAYEQYF
CDR3 DNA: TGTGCCAGCAGTGATATCAGGGGAAAGCCGGCCTACGAGCAGTACTTC
J gene: TRBJ2-7
D gene: .
clone size: .
V gene: TRBV2

CDR3 protein: CASKAGGVGVETQYF
CDR3 DNA: TGTGCCAGCAAGGCGGGAGGAGTTGGTGTGGAGACCCAGTACTTC
J gene: TRBJ2-5
D gene: TRBD2
clone size: few
V gene: TRBV6-6

CDR3 protein: CLSGSNNEQFF
CDR3 DNA: TGCCTTAGCGGTAGCAACAATGAGCAGTTCTTC
J gene: TRBJ2-1
D gene: .
clone size: many
V gene: TRBV28

CDR3 protein: CASSPRQYEQYF
CDR3 DNA: TGTGCCAGCAGCCCTCGACAGTACGAGCAGTACTTC
J gene: TRBJ2-7
D gene: .
clone size: .
V gene: TRBV7-2

CDR3 protein: CASSMNRGTNEKLFF
CDR3 DNA: TGTGCCAGCTCGATGAACAGGGGAACTAATGAAAAACTGTTTTTT
J gene: TRBJ1-4
D gene: TRBD1
clone size: few
V gene: TRBV2

CDR3 protein: CASSLGQGATDRHNEQFF
CDR3 DNA: TGTGCCAGCAGCTTAGGCCAGGGGGCGACCGACCGCCACAATGAGCAGTTCTTC
J gene: TRBJ2-1
D gene: TRBD1
clone size: once
V gene: TRBV11-3

CDR3 protein: CSVAWGSSNQPQHF
CDR3 DNA: TGCAGCGTTGCTTGGGGGTCTAGCAATCAGCCCCAGCATTTT
J gene: TRBJ1-5
D gene: .
clone size: few
V gene: TRBV29-1

CDR3 protein: CASSLKQGFLTDTQYF
CDR3 DNA: TGTGCCAGCAGCTTAAAACAGGGGTTTTTAACAGATACGCAGTATTTT
J gene: TRBJ2-3
D gene: TRBD1
clone size: .
V gene: TRBV7-9

CDR3 protein: CASSGPGTANTEAFF
CDR3 DNA: TGTGCCAGCAGTGGACCCGGGACAGCGAACACTGAAGCTTTCTTT
J gene: TRBJ1-1
D gene: TRBD1
clone size: .
V gene: TRBV28

CDR3 protein: CASSVGGAGRVTDTQYF
CDR3 DNA: TGTGCCAGCAGCGTAGGTGGAGCGGGACGGGTCACAGATACGCAGTATTTT
J gene: TRBJ2-3
D gene: TRBD2
clone size: few
V gene: TRBV9

CDR3 protein: CASSLSLAGHTDTQYF
CDR3 DNA: TGCGCCAGCAGCTTGAGCTTAGCGGGTCACACAGATACGCAGTATTTT
J gene: TRBJ2-3
D gene: TRBD2
clone size: .
V gene: TRBV5-1

CDR3 protein: CASSAEGAGANVLTF
CDR3 DNA: TGTGCCAGTAGTGCGGAGGGGGCTGGGGCCAACGTCCTGACTTTC
J gene: TRBJ2-6
D gene: .
clone size: few
V gene: TRBV19

CDR3 protein: CSVLDRGRDSPLHF
CDR3 DNA: TGCAGCGTTTTGGACAGGGGACGCGATTCACCCCTCCACTTT
J gene: TRBJ1-6
D gene: TRBD1
clone size: .
V gene: TRBV29-1